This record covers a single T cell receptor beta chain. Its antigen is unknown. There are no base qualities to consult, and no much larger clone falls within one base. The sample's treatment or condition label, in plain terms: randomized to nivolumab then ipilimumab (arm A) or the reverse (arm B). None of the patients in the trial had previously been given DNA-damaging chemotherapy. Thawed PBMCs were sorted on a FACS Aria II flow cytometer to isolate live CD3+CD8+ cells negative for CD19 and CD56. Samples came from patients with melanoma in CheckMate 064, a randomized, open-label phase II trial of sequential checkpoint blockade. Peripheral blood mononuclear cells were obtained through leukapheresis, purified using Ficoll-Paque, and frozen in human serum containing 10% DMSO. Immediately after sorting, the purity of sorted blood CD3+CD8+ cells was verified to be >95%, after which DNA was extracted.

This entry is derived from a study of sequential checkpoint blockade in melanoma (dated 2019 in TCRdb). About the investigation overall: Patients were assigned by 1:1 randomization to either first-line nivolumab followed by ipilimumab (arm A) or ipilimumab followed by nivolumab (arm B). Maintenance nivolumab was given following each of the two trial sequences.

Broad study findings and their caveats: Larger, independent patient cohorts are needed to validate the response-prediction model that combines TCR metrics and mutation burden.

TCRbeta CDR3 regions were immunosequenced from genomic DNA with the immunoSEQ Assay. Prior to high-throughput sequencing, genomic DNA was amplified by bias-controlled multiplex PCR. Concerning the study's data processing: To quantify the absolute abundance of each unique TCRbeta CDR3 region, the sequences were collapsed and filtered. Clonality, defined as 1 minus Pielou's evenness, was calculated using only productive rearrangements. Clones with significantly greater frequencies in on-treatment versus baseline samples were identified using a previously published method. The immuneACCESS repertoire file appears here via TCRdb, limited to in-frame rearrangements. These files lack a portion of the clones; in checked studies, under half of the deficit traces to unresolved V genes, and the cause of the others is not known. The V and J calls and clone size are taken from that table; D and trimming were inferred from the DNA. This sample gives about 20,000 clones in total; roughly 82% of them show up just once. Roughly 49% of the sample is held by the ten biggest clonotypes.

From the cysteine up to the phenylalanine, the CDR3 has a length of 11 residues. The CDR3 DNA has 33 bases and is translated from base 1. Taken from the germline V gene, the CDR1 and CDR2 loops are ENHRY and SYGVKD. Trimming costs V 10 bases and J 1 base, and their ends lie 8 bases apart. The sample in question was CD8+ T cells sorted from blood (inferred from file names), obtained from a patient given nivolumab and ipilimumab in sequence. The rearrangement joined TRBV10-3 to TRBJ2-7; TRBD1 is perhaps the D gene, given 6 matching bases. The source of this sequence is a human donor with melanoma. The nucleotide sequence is TGTGCCACCGGACAGTCCTACGAGCAGTACTTC. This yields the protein CATGQSYEQYF.